In this sample, the clone carrying this TCR beta chain turned up a few times. One entry per CDR3 protein results from TCRdb running MiXCR on the RT-PCR reads. Among just under 550,000 distinct CDR3 sequences, roughly 23% were seen once, and the ten largest hold roughly 2.8%. These data come from a study of response to subunit inactivated influenza vaccine. The CDR3 is 13 residues long. CDR1 and CDR2 (germline): GTSNPN, SVGIG (reference sequence). Trimming took 2 bases from V and 9 from J; bases not matched to a gene: 7. The same data also went into a second study, on T cells expressing NK-cell markers. This second study says: The authors made TCR beta cDNA libraries by 5'RACE template switching. This switching added a universal primer site and UMIs.

The origin of this receptor is a man aged 50 to 59 who received an inactivated influenza vaccine. V usage is TRBV30 and J usage is TRBJ2-1; 7 bases fit TRBD2. The sequencing here drew on CD4+ T cells sorted from PBMCs, taken 11 to 12 days after vaccination. CDR3 in DNA: TGTGCCTGGAGTAGCGGGGCCCACGGTGAGCAGTTCTTC. Encoded protein: CAWSSGAHGEQFF. The full variable domain, completed using reference TRBV30 and TRBJ2-1, is SQTIHQWPATLVQPVGSPLSLECTVEGTSNPNLYWYRQAAGRGLQLLFYSVGIGQISSEVPQNLSASRPQDRQFILSSKKLLLSDSGFYLCAWSSGAHGEQFFGPGTRLTVL.